Below are 10 T cell receptor beta chains sequenced from a single sample in a study of T cell repertoires in cytomegalovirus infection. TCRdb processed the reads anew with MiXCR; each CDR3 protein has one entry. The data hold 200,000 to 300,000 distinct CDR3 sequences, with over 9% observed a single time. Sequencing was carried out using PBMCs. All receptors derive from a human donor in good health (CMV status not recorded). Some clones in this sample may be carry-over from other donors' samples.

The CDR3 region has the DNA TGCAGCGTCTCGGGACTAGCGGGAGTCCATGAGCAGTTCTTC. Translated: CSVSGLAGVHEQFF. The chain combines TRBV29-1 with TRBJ2-1; 14 bases map to TRBD2. Germline CDR1 SQVTM, CDR2 ANQGSEA. This CDR3 is built from 14 residues. The junction had 6 bases not matched to a gene; V was cut back by 6 bases and J by 8 bases.

In this sample, this clonotype turned up once. This sequence joins TRBV9 and TRBJ2-7; D possibly uses TRBD1 or TRBD2 (5 bases each). Germline V gene data show CDR1 as SGDLS and CDR2 as YYNGEE. The CDR3 contains 10 residues. With 4 bases removed from V and 12 bases from J, the gap between germline ends came to 11 bases. The CDR3: CASSLGTPYF. CDR3 bases: TGTGCCAGCAGCCTCGGGACGCCGTACTTC.

In its sample, this clonotype was seen many times. The rearrangement links TRBV7-2 to TRBJ2-2; 8 bases line up with TRBD2. The CDR3 is 16 amino acids. Germline V CDR1 and CDR2: SGHTA, FQGNSA. With 0 bases clipped from V and 7 bases from J, the junction kept 7 bases outside the gene matches. The CDR3 DNA is TGTGCCAGCAGCTTAGCCCCGGGACTAGTAGACGGGGAGCTGTTTTTT. It encodes CASSLAPGLVDGELFF.

This clonotype was picked up many times. V and J are TRBV7-2 and TRBJ2-6, with D perhaps matching TRBD1 or TRBD2 (6 bases each). The V end was cut by 3 bases, the J end by 9 bases, with 9 bases between. The germline gives CDR1 SGHTA, CDR2 FQGNSA. The CDR3 consists of 13 residues. In DNA, the CDR3 is TGTGCCAGCAGCTTCGGGGGCTACAACGTCCTGACTTTC. Its translation: CASSFGGYNVLTF. The full variable domain, in which reference TRBV7-2 and TRBJ2-6 provide the parts outside the CDR3, is GAGVSQSPSNKVTEKGKDVELRCDPISGHTALYWYRQSLGQGLEFLIYFQGNSAPDKSGLPSDRFSAERTGGSVSTLTIQRTQQEDSAVYLCASSFGGYNVLTFGAGSRLTVL.

This clonotype was counted many times. The J gene is TRBJ1-1, the V gene TRBV28, with D perhaps matching TRBD1 (5 bases). Trimming pared 6 bases from V and 3 bases from J, leaving 17 bases between. The CDR3 runs 15 residues. Germline V gives CDR1 MDHEN, CDR2 SYDVKM. The CDR3 nucleotides read TGTGCCAGCAGCCCTGGGGGGTCGACGTACACTGAAGCTTTCTTT. Translating it yields CASSPGGSTYTEAFF.

The table lists this clonotype with a few counts. This chain uses TRBV7-9 with TRBJ2-7, with 7 bases matching TRBD1. Trimming cost V 5 bases and J 0 bases; bases outside gene matches: 4. Germline-derived CDR1 and CDR2 are SEHNR and FQNEAQ (reference sequence). The CDR3 covers 14 residues. Written as DNA, the CDR3 is TGTGCCAGCAGCCGGGACAGTTCCTCCTACGAGCAGTACTTC. It translates to CASSRDSSSYEQYF.

This clonotype was found many times. The chain links TRBV27 to TRBJ2-7; 9 positions agree with TRBD1. The germline V gene encodes CDR1 MNHEY and CDR2 SMNVEV (reference sequence). This CDR3 is built from 14 residues. Unmatched junction bases numbered 5, after V lost 5 bases and J lost 3 bases. CDR3 sequence reads: CASSLQGANYEQYF. The CDR3 DNA is TGTGCCAGCAGTCTACAGGGGGCGAACTACGAGCAGTACTTC.

In its sample, this clonotype was seen a few times. The rearrangement joins TRBV6-2 or TRBV6-3 to TRBJ2-5; 15 positions match TRBD2. The CDR3 runs to 16 residues. The V gene's germline CDR1 is MNHEY and CDR2 SVGEGT. Trimming took 2 bases from V and 5 from J; bases not matched to a gene: 3. DNA for the CDR3: TGTGCCAGCAGTTACCCAGGGACTAGCGGGAGGGAGACCCAGTACTTC. It specifies CASSYPGTSGRETQYF.

This clonotype was detected many times. The rearrangement joins TRBV20-1 to TRBJ2-5; the D gene is possibly TRBD2 (6 bases). This CDR3 is 12 amino acids long. CDR1 and CDR2 from the germline V gene are DFQATT and SNEGSKA (reference sequence). Trimming cost V 4 bases and J 2 bases, with 8 bases left between them. DNA of the CDR3: TGCAGTGCTAATAGCGGTCAAGAGACCCAGTACTTC. Its translation is CSANSGQETQYF.

The chain couples TRBV20-1 to TRBJ1-4, with D maybe TRBD1 (6 bases). The CDR3 runs to 12 residues. In germline, CDR1 is DFQATT, CDR2 SNEGSKA (reference sequence). The V gene lost 6 bases and the J gene lost 11 bases, with 16 bases spanning the gap. In nucleotides, the CDR3 is TGCAGTGCCATTCCGGGACACGGGAAACTGTTTTTT. Its protein is CSAIPGHGKLFF.